This T cell receptor beta chain was sequenced for a study of CD8 T cells in Susac syndrome. RNA in amounts of roughly 0.5 to 1 ug was reverse transcribed with random hexamers. The CDR3 of TCR beta was amplified by immunoSEQ multiplex PCR across 54 Vbeta and 13 Jbeta. Each CDR3 protein gets one entry after TCRdb re-called the immunoSEQ multiplex PCR reads with MiXCR. The sample includes fewer than 350,000 distinct CDR3 sequences, around 92% seen only once; the top ten take roughly 0.064%. The CDR3 has 15 amino acids. The germline V gene encodes CDR1 GTSNPN and CDR2 SVGIG (reference sequence). Germline trimming cut 0 bases from V and 6 bases from J; bases unmatched to any gene: 5.

The sequence came from a human donor with multiple sclerosis. The V gene is TRBV30, the J gene TRBJ2-1; 10 bases are a match to TRBD1. Source material: CD4+ T cells from PBMCs. CDR3 loop: CAWSVGTGVPNEQFF. CDR3 DNA sequence: TGTGCCTGGAGTGTAGGGACAGGGGTTCCCAATGAGCAGTTCTTC.